Listed below are T cell receptor beta chains from one sample, sequenced in a study of cytomegalovirus exposure and HLA in healthy donors. The method was immunoSEQ multiplex PCR; TCRdb's version includes in-frame clones alone and lacks a portion of them. The data hold roughly 100,000 clones, with more than 75% observed a single time. The sample taken for sequencing was PBMCs. All receptors derive from a woman between 18 and 30 years old in good health and CMV-seropositive. CDR3s include the opening cysteine and the closing phenylalanine or tryptophan. The order of the fields is J gene, V gene, clone size, D gene, CDR3 protein, CDR3 DNA. A D gene is named only where the DNA matches it firmly. Not every row has a clone size; where given, it reads once, few, many or a size class.

j_gene: TRBJ2-3; v_gene: TRBV28; abundance: .; d_gene: TRBD2; CDR3aa: CASSGGLAGGTSTDTQYF; CDR3nt: TGTGCCAGCAGCGGGGGACTAGCGGGAGGGACGAGCACAGATACGCAGTATTTT
j_gene: TRBJ2-7; v_gene: TRBV30; abundance: .; d_gene: .; CDR3aa: CAWSVWLAGTGTYEQYF; CDR3nt: TGTGCCTGGAGTGTATGGCTGGCCGGGACTGGAACCTACGAGCAGTACTTC
j_gene: TRBJ2-3; v_gene: TRBV6-1; abundance: once; d_gene: .; CDR3aa: CASNVGLSDTQYF; CDR3nt: TGTGCCAGCAACGTTGGACTATCAGATACGCAGTATTTT
j_gene: TRBJ2-7; v_gene: TRBV11-3; abundance: .; d_gene: .; CDR3aa: CASSLNSYEQYF; CDR3nt: TGTGCCAGCAGCTTGAACAGCTACGAGCAGTACTTC
j_gene: TRBJ1-2; v_gene: TRBV5-8; abundance: .; d_gene: TRBD1; CDR3aa: CASSSLGQGSISYTF; CDR3nt: TGTGCCAGCAGCTCCCTCGGACAGGGTAGTATATCCTACACCTTC
j_gene: TRBJ1-5; v_gene: TRBV30; abundance: .; d_gene: TRBD1; CDR3aa: CAWSGQGLQPQHF; CDR3nt: TGTGCCTGGAGTGGACAGGGGCTTCAGCCCCAGCATTTT
j_gene: TRBJ2-1; v_gene: TRBV29-1; abundance: .; d_gene: TRBD2; CDR3aa: CSASGGASGKYNEQFF; CDR3nt: TGCAGCGCCTCGGGGGGGGCTAGCGGGAAATACAATGAGCAGTTCTTC
j_gene: TRBJ1-1; v_gene: TRBV11-3; abundance: once; d_gene: .; CDR3aa: CASSAGPPEAFF; CDR3nt: TGTGCCAGCAGTGCGGGGCCGCCTGAAGCTTTCTTT
j_gene: TRBJ2-3; v_gene: TRBV2; abundance: few; d_gene: .; CDR3aa: CASSEPGAGVDTQYF; CDR3nt: TGTGCCAGCAGTGAACCAGGGGCGGGCGTGGATACGCAGTATTTT
j_gene: TRBJ2-7; v_gene: TRBV5-4; abundance: .; d_gene: TRBD1; CDR3aa: CASSLGGTGSSYEQYF; CDR3nt: TGTGCCAGCAGCTTGGGAGGGACAGGCAGCTCCTACGAGCAGTACTTC
j_gene: TRBJ2-5; v_gene: TRBV9; abundance: .; d_gene: TRBD1; CDR3aa: CASSVGQGVETQYF; CDR3nt: TGTGCCAGCAGCGTAGGGCAGGGGGTAGAGACCCAGTACTTC
j_gene: TRBJ2-7; v_gene: TRBV28; abundance: .; d_gene: .; CDR3aa: CASRRTQGTGWNEQYF; CDR3nt: TGTGCCAGCAGACGCACCCAGGGTACGGGCTGGAACGAGCAGTACTTC
j_gene: TRBJ1-1; v_gene: TRBV5-6; abundance: .; d_gene: .; CDR3aa: CASILRGTGTKNTEAFF; CDR3nt: TGTGCCAGCATCCTGAGGGGGACCGGGACAAAGAACACTGAAGCTTTCTTT
j_gene: TRBJ2-3; v_gene: TRBV5-3; abundance: .; d_gene: TRBD2; CDR3aa: CASPSSGSPPDTQYF; CDR3nt: TGTGCCAGTCCTTCTAGCGGGAGCCCCCCAGATACGCAGTATTTT
j_gene: TRBJ2-7; v_gene: TRBV11-2; abundance: .; d_gene: TRBD2; CDR3aa: CASSLFSGTFYEQYF; CDR3nt: TGTGCCAGCAGCTTATTTAGCGGGACCTTCTACGAGCAGTACTTC
j_gene: TRBJ2-7; v_gene: TRBV7-8; abundance: .; d_gene: TRBD2; CDR3aa: CASSLLAVPPYEQYF; CDR3nt: TGTGCCAGCAGCCTGCTAGCGGTGCCGCCCTACGAGCAGTACTTC
j_gene: TRBJ2-7; v_gene: TRBV11-2; abundance: .; d_gene: .; CDR3aa: CASSLDGGLLVPYEQYF; CDR3nt: TGTGCCAGCAGCTTAGATGGGGGGTTGTTGGTTCCCTACGAGCAGTACTTC
j_gene: TRBJ2-5; v_gene: TRBV7-6; abundance: few; d_gene: .; CDR3aa: CASSPGGAVEETQYF; CDR3nt: TGTGCCAGCAGCCCCGGAGGGGCGGTTGAGGAGACCCAGTACTTC
j_gene: TRBJ2-6; v_gene: TRBV11-2; abundance: few; d_gene: TRBD2; CDR3aa: CASSQLAGVSGANVLTF; CDR3nt: TGTGCCAGCAGCCAGCTAGCGGGAGTTTCCGGGGCCAACGTCCTGACTTTC
j_gene: TRBJ2-2; v_gene: TRBV5-1; abundance: .; d_gene: .; CDR3aa: CASSLLAGAGELFF; CDR3nt: TGCGCCAGCAGCTTGTTAGCAGGGGCCGGGGAGCTGTTTTTT